Below are 24 T cell receptor beta chains sequenced from a single sample in a study of beta chain features in type 1 diabetes. Reverse transcription of all isolated RNA meant that expressed TCRB transcripts were sequenced. TCRdb's copy holds only in-frame clones and misses some; the assay was immunoSEQ multiplex PCR. The table records around 21,000 clones, about 50% of them present only once. Material for sequencing was stem cell memory CD4+ T cells from blood. All receptors derive from a man aged 18 to 29 in good health.

The rearrangement joins TRBV28 to TRBJ1-1; 11 bases are a match to TRBD1. With 2 bases clipped from V and 4 bases from J, the junction kept 9 bases outside the gene matches. CDR3 length equals 17 residues. CDR1 and CDR2 from the germline V gene are MDHEN and SYDVKM. The DNA of the CDR3 is TGTGCCAGCAGTTTACCAGGACAGGGGGCGAGGAGCACTGAAGCTTTCTTT. It is translated as CASSLPGQGARSTEAFF.

The chain combines TRBV6-6 with TRBJ2-1; the match to TRBD1 covers 7 bases. The germline V gene has CDR1 MNHNY and CDR2 SVGAGI (reference sequence). Trimming took 6 bases from V and 12 from J; bases not matched to a gene: 17. The length of the CDR3 is 15 residues. DNA of the CDR3: TGTGCCAGCAGGCCACCATCGGTACAGGGGAGTGTGCAGTTCTTC. Amino acid sequence: CASRPPSVQGSVQFF.

This chain links TRBV28 with TRBJ2-7, with D maybe TRBD2 (6 bases). The CDR3 totals 13 residues. The germline CDR1 and CDR2 sequences are MDHEN and SYDVKM. V dropped 4 bases and J dropped 7 bases, with 14 bases sitting between them. The CDR3 sequence: CASSSVSGVEQYF. For the CDR3, the DNA is TGTGCCAGCAGTTCGGTTAGCGGTGTGGAGCAGTACTTC.

The V and J genes are TRBV7-9 and TRBJ1-1, with no clear D. V lost 1 base and J lost 1, with 7 bases in between. The CDR3 loop spans 14 amino acids. The germline V gene has CDR1 SEHNR and CDR2 FQNEAQ (reference sequence). Written as DNA, the CDR3 is TGTGCCAGCAGCTTAGTTGTCAGGAACACTGAAGCTTTCTTT. It specifies CASSLVVRNTEAFF.

The chain carries TRBV18 and TRBJ2-1; 10 nucleotides agree with TRBD1. V was clipped by 6 bases and J by 8 bases; unmatched bases: 10. The germline gives CDR1 KGHSH, CDR2 LQKENI. There are 15 residues in the CDR3. DNA for the CDR3: TGTGCCAGCTCCTCACCGGGACAGGGGCCGCATGAGCAGTTCTTC. Translated: CASSSPGQGPHEQFF.

The chain carries TRBV7-2 and TRBJ2-3; TRBD1 agrees at 7 bases. J lost 4 bases, V lost 2 bases, and 0 bases had no gene match. In germline, CDR1 is SGHTA, CDR2 FQGNSA. The CDR3 consists of 13 residues. Here the CDR3 reads CASSLQGADTQYF. Written as DNA, the CDR3 is TGTGCCAGCAGCTTACAGGGGGCAGATACGCAGTATTTT.

The V gene is TRBV25-1, the J gene TRBJ1-6, with TRBD1 identical over 8 bases. CDR1 and CDR2 (germline): MGHDK, SYGVNS. V was pared by 6 bases and J by 6 bases, with 10 bases of the junction left unmatched. The CDR3 spans 16 residues. The CDR3 bases are TGTGCCAGCAGGAAACTACAGACAGGGGCTAATTCACCCCTCCACTTT. Translation gives CASRKLQTGANSPLHF.

The chain is built from TRBV7-3 and TRBJ2-7, with 10 positions matching TRBD1. The V and J ends lost 6 bases and 1 base, in that order; junction bases with no gene match: 6. CDR3 length equals 15 residues. Germline-derived CDR1 and CDR2 are SGHTA and FQGTGA. CDR3 in DNA: TGTGCCAGCAGGAAACCGGGACAGGGGTCCTACGAGCAGTACTTC. It yields the protein CASRKPGQGSYEQYF. Variable domain in full (rest from reference TRBV7-3 and TRBJ2-7): GAGVSQTPSNKVTEKGKYVELRCDPISGHTALYWYRQSLGQGPEFLIYFQGTGAADDSGLPNDRFFAVRPEGSVSTLKIQRTERGDSAVYLCASRKPGQGSYEQYFGPGTRLTVT.

This clone was counted a few times. The J gene is TRBJ2-7, the V gene TRBV7-3; 8 bases align to TRBD1. The CDR3 is 15 residues long. Losses at the gene ends were 1 base for V and 3 bases for J; bases not matched to a gene: 5. CDR1 is SGHTA, CDR2 FQGTGA, per germline. The CDR3 is CASSLIHDRGYEQYF. The CDR3 bases are TGTGCCAGCAGCTTAATTCATGACAGGGGCTACGAGCAGTACTTC.

This clone came up a few times. This chain joins TRBV6-6 and TRBJ1-5; the D is unclear. The CDR3 is made up of 16 amino acids. Germline V gives CDR1 MNHNY, CDR2 SVGAGI (reference sequence). Trimming left V 2 bases short and J 3 bases short, with 14 bases between. CDR3 in DNA: TGTGCCAGCAGTTACGGATTCCGGGAGGTCAATCAGCCCCAGCATTTT. As protein: CASSYGFREVNQPQHF.

On this clone: Germline and junction disagree at one end, which may indicate a read error. The V gene is TRBV7-9, the J gene TRBJ2-7, with 9 bases aligning to TRBD2. The V gene's germline CDR1 is SEHNR and CDR2 FQNEAQ (reference sequence). The CDR3 spans 14 residues. The CDR3 reads CASSIAGDGYEQYF. As DNA, the CDR3 is TGTGCCAGCAGCATAGCGGGAGACGGATACGAGCAGTACTTC.

V gene TRBV7-9 combines with J gene TRBJ2-7, with 9 nucleotides matching TRBD1. This CDR3 spans 16 amino acids. The V gene's germline CDR1 is SEHNR and CDR2 FQNEAQ (reference sequence). The V and J ends lost 3 bases and 4 bases, in that order; junction bases with no gene match: 10. The CDR3 sequence: CASSFSVGQGSYEQYF. For the CDR3, the DNA is TGTGCCAGCAGCTTCAGTGTCGGACAGGGGTCTTACGAGCAGTACTTC.

This clone has a single count. J is TRBJ1-2 and V is TRBV6-5; 8 nucleotides match TRBD1. This CDR3 is built from 13 residues. V shed 7 bases and J 4 bases; nucleotides not matched to a gene: 5. Germline CDR1 reads MNHEY; CDR2 reads SVGAGI. CDR3 nucleotide sequence: TGTGCCAGCAACTCAGACAGGGGCTATGGCTACACCTTC. Protein product: CASNSDRGYGYTF.

This clone came up a few times. J is TRBJ2-3 and V is TRBV29-1, with a tentative D call TRBD2 (5 bases). This CDR3 is 15 amino acids long. Germline values: CDR1 SQVTM, CDR2 ANQGSEA. Trimming left V 4 bases short and J 1 base short, with 15 bases between. This CDR3 is CSVGQDSQGTDTQYF. In nucleotides, the CDR3 is TGCAGCGTTGGTCAGGACTCCCAGGGCACAGATACGCAGTATTTT.

J is TRBJ1-1 and V is TRBV7-2; perhaps TRBD1 as D (5 bases). The CDR3 is made up of 14 amino acids. V dropped 5 bases and J dropped 0 bases, with 10 bases sitting between them. CDR1 SGHTA and CDR2 FQGNSA come from the germline V gene. This chain's CDR3 is CASSAGVMNTEAFF. CDR3 DNA sequence: TGTGCCAGCAGCGCGGGGGTTATGAACACTGAAGCTTTCTTT.

The chain joins TRBV7-9 to TRBJ2-5; 8 nucleotides agree with TRBD1. CDR3 length equals 15 residues. The germline V gene encodes CDR1 SEHNR and CDR2 FQNEAQ (reference sequence). V shed 5 bases and J 5 bases; nucleotides not matched to a gene: 10. The CDR3 loop is CASSGRQGFVETQYF. CDR3 nucleotides: TGTGCCAGCAGCGGGAGACAGGGGTTCGTGGAGACCCAGTACTTC.

This chain uses TRBV7-3 with TRBJ1-3; D uncertain. The CDR3 loop spans 15 amino acids. With 5 bases removed from V and 0 bases from J, the gap between germline ends came to 11 bases. Germline V gene sequence: CDR1 SGHTA, CDR2 FQGTGA. The CDR3 DNA sequence: TGTGCCAGCAGCCCGACCGGGAGCTCTGGAAACACCATATATTTT. Its translation is CASSPTGSSGNTIYF.

In DNA form, the CDR3 reads TGTGCCAGCAGCGCGGGACAGGGTCGCCGGGAGCTGTTTTTT. Protein: CASSAGQGRRELFF. The chain joins TRBV5-4 to TRBJ2-2, with 9 bases lining up with TRBD1. Trimming at V came to 4 bases and at J to 9 bases, leaving 7 bases not matched to a gene. The CDR3 contains 14 residues. Germline V gene data show CDR1 as SGHNT and CDR2 as YYREEE (reference sequence).

As DNA, the CDR3 is TGTGCCAGTAGGGCAGGCCAAGGGGCCCAGCATTTT. This sequence encodes CASRAGQGAQHF. This chain joins TRBV19 and TRBJ1-5; D may be TRBD1 (5 bases). Germline V gene sequence: CDR1 LNHDA, CDR2 SQIVND (reference sequence). The ends were cut back, 6 bases at V and 11 bases at J, with 14 bases in the middle. This CDR3 is built from 12 residues.

This clone was seen only a few times. The chain employs TRBV7-2 and TRBJ2-1; D perhaps matches TRBD2 (7 bases). Germline-derived CDR1 and CDR2 are SGHTA and FQGNSA. The CDR3 spans 14 residues. Deletions cut 5 bases from V and 9 bases from J, with 17 bases between. The DNA of the CDR3 is TGTGCCAGCAGCACTAGAGGGGGGGAGAGTGAGCAGTTCTTC. Protein sequence: CASSTRGGESEQFF.

The rearrangement joins TRBV14 to TRBJ2-1; TRBD2 is a possible D gene (6 bases). There are 14 residues in the CDR3. Germline V gene data show CDR1 as SGHDN and CDR2 as FVKESK. Trimming cost V 3 bases and J 5 bases, with 11 bases left between them. Written as DNA, the CDR3 is TGTGCCAGCAGCCAGTTAGCGGCTAACAATGAGCAGTTCTTC. As protein: CASSQLAANNEQFF.

V and J are TRBV9 and TRBJ1-2, with D perhaps matching TRBD1 (6 bases). Trimming pared 3 bases from V and 6 bases from J, leaving 18 bases between. From germline, CDR1 is SGDLS and CDR2 YYNGEE. This CDR3 region has 15 residues. The CDR3: CASSDRAPNRNGYTF. CDR3 coding DNA: TGTGCCAGCAGCGACAGGGCCCCCAATAGGAATGGCTACACCTTC.

The chain joins TRBV6-5 to TRBJ2-4, with D possibly being TRBD1 (5 bases). Germline lookup yields CDR1 MNHEY and CDR2 SVGAGI. The CDR3 contains 15 residues. The V gene lost 6 bases and the J gene lost 0 bases, with 12 bases spanning the gap. The CDR3, as DNA: TGTGCCAGCAGCCGGACACAGGTAGCCAAAAACATTCAGTACTTC. It codes for CASSRTQVAKNIQYF.

This clone was found a few times. The chain couples TRBV7-9 to TRBJ1-2; 7 bases match TRBD1. This CDR3 spans 15 amino acids. Germline assignment: CDR1 SEHNR and CDR2 FQNEAQ (reference sequence). The J segment lost 3 bases and the V segment lost 5 bases, leaving 9 bases of the junction unmatched. The CDR3 region is CASSPRAGGDYGYTF. The CDR3 DNA follows: TGTGCCAGCAGCCCTCGTGCAGGGGGAGACTATGGCTACACCTTC.